This T cell receptor (beta chain) was documented in a study of blood T cell repertoires in COVID-19 (dated by TCRdb to about 2020). Study-wide context: Collaborator samples came from the United States, Italy and Spain and covered acute and convalescent phases of COVID-19. Subjects who had been exposed to COVID-19, were actively infected with it, or had recovered from it provided the deeply sampled blood TCRbeta repertoires that made up the dataset. The repertoires were released in a freely available public database meant as a resource for research on the immune response to SARS-CoV-2. The material from the prospective study consisted of cDNA or gDNA derived from T cells, B-cell-depleted T cells, or PBMCs. Where available, HLA class I and class II types were obtained from metadata supplied by the sample provider rather than from assay-based typing. Samples came from the ongoing ImmuneRACE study (first 160 participants) plus 1,254 subjects from 6 global collaborators. The sample metadata nearly always contained a de-identified subject ID, COVID-19 status, age in years and sex. Overall results and qualifications from the work: The amount of clinical and demographic metadata varied by source and participant and was provided uncurated.

As for this clone: Its antigen remains undetermined. No base-level quality is on record; no much larger clone is a single base apart.

The germline V and J ends show losses of 5 bases and 5 bases respectively, and no gene match explains 12 bases of the junction. CDR1 GTSNPN and CDR2 SVGIG were looked up in the germline V gene (reference sequence). The CDR3 runs 15 residues from the cysteine to the phenylalanine. Only the CDR3 part of the read is kept: 45 bases, read in frame from the first base. The immunoSEQ Assay, a bias-controlled multiplex PCR, was used to amplify TCRbeta CDR3 regions from genomic DNA. The source study handled its data this way. The number of nucleated cells in each sample was estimated from the amplification of reference gene primers within the assay. To quantify the absolute abundance of each unique TCRbeta CDR3 rearrangement, sequence reads were collapsed and filtered. Productive Simpson clonality was computed per sample as the square root of Simpson's diversity index over productive rearrangements. As stored in TCRdb, this immuneACCESS dataset retains in-frame rearrangements with V and J assigned. A fraction of the clones does not appear; measured against another copy, unresolved V genes explain less than half of the discrepancy, and the remainder lacks a known reason. D and trimming were read from the DNA, whereas the V and J calls and clone size are those reported in that table. In all, the sample holds 100,000 to 120,000 clones, and about 75% of those were seen once. Jointly, the top ten make up roughly 17% of the sample.

Whole blood was collected in K2EDTA tubes by collaborating institutions according to the institutions' own protocols. For TCRbeta analysis, collaborator samples were shipped as frozen whole blood, as isolated PBMCs, or as DNA extracted from either sample type. The rearrangement joined TRBV30 to TRBJ2-5, and TRBD2 aligns with 9 junction nucleotides. Sequencing was carried out using peripheral blood. The TCR sequence derives from an elderly woman with active or convalescent COVID-19. The DNA sequence is as follows: TGTGCCTGGGCGAGGTGGGGACTAGCTCTGGAGACCCAGTACTTC. Its translation reads: CAWARWGLALETQYF. Reference TRBV30 and TRBJ2-5 proteins supply the regions before and after the CDR3; the full variable domain is: SQTIHQWPATLVQPVGSPLSLECTVEGTSNPNLYWYRQAAGRGLQLLFYSVGIGQISSEVPQNLSASRPQDRQFILSSKKLLLSDSGFYLCAWARWGLALETQYFGPGTRLLVL.